Detailed here is one T cell receptor (beta chain). This sample is part of a study of T-cell memory formation after mild COVID-19. At the level of the study: TCR clusters were mostly donor specific.

The germline gives CDR1 LGHNA, CDR2 YSLEER. The CDR3 consists of 16 residues. V lost 1 base to trimming and J lost 5 bases; unmatched junction nucleotides: 5. One entry per CDR3 protein results from TCRdb running MiXCR on the 5' RACE reads. The table includes about 470,000 distinct CDR3 sequences, 18% detected once. The sequence derives from an adult woman who had mild COVID-19 (a few samples of this study predate the infection). Cell type and time point are not known. Material for sequencing was PBMCs or a T cell subset sorted from them (not recorded which). The chain uses TRBV4-3 and TRBJ2-3; TRBD2 matches at 11 bases. CDR3 amino acids: CASSQVVAGGGDTQYF. CDR3 nucleotides: TGCGCCAGCAGCCAAGTCGTAGCGGGAGGGGGAGATACGCAGTATTTT.